The following is a T cell receptor (beta chain) sequence with its context. The source of the sample is a study of blood T cell repertoires in COVID-19. While infection was still active, Seattle patients were enrolled and then followed longitudinally. Generated by immunoSEQ multiplex PCR, the TCRdb table keeps only in-frame clones and is missing some. The repertoire holds about 300,000 clones, with around 89% as singletons. This sequence originates from a woman in her 50s with COVID-19, enrolled during active disease. Sequenced sample: peripheral blood.

CDR3 sequence (DNA): TGTGCCAGCAGTTTATGGGGGAGGGAGCAGTACTTC. Translating it yields CASSLWGREQYF. This rearrangement joins TRBV27 to TRBJ2-7, with D perhaps matching TRBD2 (6 bases). Germline CDR1 reads MNHEY; CDR2 reads SMNVEV (reference sequence). The CDR3 sequence is 12 residues long. With 1 base removed from V and 7 bases from J, the gap between germline ends came to 8 bases.